This TCR beta chain was identified in a study of T cell changes during pregnancy in multiple sclerosis. The data were produced by immunoSEQ multiplex PCR, yet TCRdb's version contains in-frame clones alone and is incomplete. The sample has about 40,000 clones, around 90% seen once. Looked up from germline, CDR1 is SGHAT and CDR2 is FQNNGV. Unmatched junction bases numbered 9, after V lost 8 bases and J lost 3 bases. The CDR3 runs to 15 residues. Material: CD4+ T cells from peripheral blood mononuclear cells, obtained in the third trimester of pregnancy. The chain recombines TRBV11-2 with TRBJ2-2; TRBD2 matches at 7 bases. This clonotype was obtained from a female donor with multiple sclerosis, enrolled in a pregnancy study. This CDR3 reads CASRWGGVDTGELFF. DNA for the CDR3: TGTGCCAGCCGATGGGGGGGAGTGGACACCGGGGAGCTGTTTTTT.